The 32 T cell receptor beta chains listed next were all sequenced from one sample in a study of cytomegalovirus exposure and HLA in healthy donors. Primers included in the PCR were 60 Vbeta and 13 Jbeta primers. TCRdb's copy holds only in-frame clones and misses some; the assay was immunoSEQ multiplex PCR. The table includes roughly 180,000 clones, more than 75% detected once. Sequencing was performed on PBMCs. The receptors come from a woman aged 30 to 39 in good health and CMV-seropositive.

The CDR3 region has the DNA TGTGCCAGCAGTCTCGGGACAGCCTATGGCTACACCTTC. Residues: CASSLGTAYGYTF. The J gene is TRBJ1-2, the V gene TRBV6-6; 7 nucleotides agree with TRBD1. The CDR3 spans 13 residues. Germline CDR1 is MNHNY and CDR2 is SVGAGI (reference sequence). V shed 5 bases, J shed 4 bases, and the junction held 4 bases outside the gene matches.

This clone turned up a few times. The V call is TRBV28, the J call TRBJ2-5; D possibly corresponds to TRBD1 (5 bases). The length of the CDR3 is 13 residues. Germline V CDR1 and CDR2: MDHEN, SYDVKM. Trimming removed 2 bases from V and 9 bases from J, with 13 bases in between. CDR3 residues: CASSLHHQGAQYF. The CDR3 region has the DNA TGTGCCAGCAGTTTACACCACCAGGGTGCCCAGTACTTC.

This clone appeared a few times. The rearrangement links TRBV7-9 to TRBJ1-3, with a possible D match to TRBD1 (6 bases). The CDR3 consists of 15 residues. Trimming left V 3 bases short and J 3 bases short, with 12 bases between. Per germline, CDR1 SEHNR and CDR2 FQNEAQ (reference sequence). CDR3 region: CASSFSGESGNTIYF. CDR3 in DNA: TGTGCCAGCAGCTTTTCAGGGGAAAGTGGAAACACCATATATTTT.

The V call is TRBV12-5, the J call TRBJ2-7; 11 bases are a match to TRBD1. Germline-derived CDR1 and CDR2 are LGHNT and FRNRAP. Trimming cost V 1 base and J 5 bases; bases outside gene matches: 7. The CDR3 contains 16 residues. The CDR3 DNA reads TGTGCTAGTGGTTTGGGCTCCCGGACAGGGGGCCACGAGCAGTACTTC. Protein sequence: CASGLGSRTGGHEQYF.

As for this clone: The junction shows a germline mismatch at one end, possibly a read error. This chain links TRBV5-1 with TRBJ1-3; the D gene is possibly TRBD1 (5 bases). Germline CDR1 SGHRS, CDR2 YFSETQ. The CDR3 covers 17 residues. CDR3 sequence reads: CASSLEAGTGTGNTIYF. In DNA form, the CDR3 reads TGCGCCAGCAGCTTGGAGGCGGGAACGGGGACTGGCAACACCATATATTTT.

V and J are TRBV6-6 and TRBJ2-7, with a possible D match to TRBD1 (6 bases). The germline gives CDR1 MNHNY, CDR2 SVGAGI (reference sequence). V lost 7 bases to trimming and J lost 6 bases, with 19 bases between them. CDR3 length equals 14 residues. In DNA, the CDR3 is TGTGCCAGCACCGACCAGGACAGTTGGAGCGAGCAGTACTTC. Translation: CASTDQDSWSEQYF.

The chain combines TRBV4-2 with TRBJ1-4; no reliable D call. CDR1 is LGHNA and CDR2 is YNFKEQ in the germline V gene. V lost 5 bases and J lost 0, with 10 bases in between. This CDR3 is 15 amino acids long. The CDR3 protein is CASSFRPATNEKLFF. Written as DNA, the CDR3 is TGTGCCAGCAGCTTCAGGCCTGCAACTAATGAAAAACTGTTTTTT.

This chain joins TRBV5-4 and TRBJ2-3; D not resolved. Trimming stripped 4 bases from V and 2 bases from J, with 17 bases between. Looked up from germline, CDR1 is SGHNT and CDR2 is YYREEE (reference sequence). This CDR3 has 16 residues. In DNA form, the CDR3 reads TGTGCCAGCAGCACCGTCGGTAATATATTCACAGATACGCAGTATTTT. Amino acid sequence: CASSTVGNIFTDTQYF.

The gene calls are TRBV19 and TRBJ1-2, with D perhaps TRBD1 (5 bases). Deletions cut 3 bases from V and 1 base from J, with 9 bases between. There are 14 residues in the CDR3. The germline CDR1 and CDR2 sequences are LNHDA and SQIVND (reference sequence). CDR3 protein: CASSIQGDNYGYTF. The CDR3 region has the DNA TGTGCCAGTAGTATCCAGGGCGATAACTATGGCTACACCTTC.

The V and J genes are TRBV10-1 and TRBJ1-3, with TRBD1 identical over 7 bases. The V and J ends lost 11 bases and 2 bases, in that order; junction bases with no gene match: 9. The length of the CDR3 is 14 residues. Germline lookup yields CDR1 WNHNN and CDR2 SYGVQD (reference sequence). DNA for the CDR3: TGCGCCGCCCCGAGGGGGCGTCCTGGAAACACCATATATTTT. This translates into CAAPRGRPGNTIYF.

The chain has TRBV2 and TRBJ1-4, with 7 bases aligning to TRBD1. Germline assignment: CDR1 SNHLY and CDR2 FYNNEI. J was trimmed by 7 bases and V by 8 bases; bases with no gene match: 10. The CDR3 length is 14 residues. CDR3 in amino acids: CASGLDRKGEKLFF. The DNA of the CDR3 is TGTGCCAGCGGCCTGGACAGGAAGGGTGAAAAACTGTTTTTT.

The chain carries TRBV6-5 and TRBJ1-2, with TRBD1 as a possible D gene (6 bases). The V end lost 6 bases, the J end lost 7 bases, and 12 bases lay between the germline ends. The germline gives CDR1 MNHEY, CDR2 SVGAGI. There are 12 residues in the CDR3. Here the CDR3 reads CASRVQGPGYTF. The CDR3 bases are TGTGCCAGCAGGGTACAGGGTCCTGGCTACACCTTC.

The table lists this clone with a few counts. This sequence joins TRBV11-3 and TRBJ2-7; D not resolved. Trimming took 2 bases from V and 4 from J, leaving 6 bases between them. Germline V gene data show CDR1 as SGHNT and CDR2 as YENEEA. CDR3 length equals 12 residues. This CDR3 is CASSLKRYEQYF. The CDR3 DNA is TGTGCCAGCAGCTTAAAGAGGTACGAGCAGTACTTC.

This clone was counted between two and nine times. J is TRBJ2-7 and V is TRBV11-2; D may be TRBD1 (5 bases). Trimming removed 8 bases at V and 4 bases at J, with 12 bases between. Germline CDR1 SGHAT, CDR2 FQNNGV. There are 12 residues in the CDR3. CDR3 nucleotides: TGTGCCAGCGGGGCATCGCAGTACGAGCAGTACTTC. Translating gives CASGASQYEQYF. The full variable domain, completed using reference TRBV11-2 and TRBJ2-7, is EAGVAQSPRYKIIEKRQSVAFWCNPISGHATLYWYQQILGQGPKLLIQFQNNGVVDDSQLPKDRFSAERLKGVDSTLKIQPAKLEDSAVYLCASGASQYEQYFGPGTRLTVT.

Notes on this clone: The germline gene is not matched at one end of the junction; a read error may be the cause. This sample includes further DNA sequences coding for the same CDR3. This sequence joins TRBV10-1 and TRBJ1-6; D not certain. Germline CDR1 is WNHNN and CDR2 is SYGVQD (reference sequence). The CDR3 has 13 residues. CDR3 nucleotide sequence: TGCGCTAGCAGTGCATCCGCGGATTCACCCCTCCACTTT. Amino acids: CASSASADSPLHF.

The chain carries TRBV7-2 and TRBJ1-1; D is possibly TRBD1 (5 bases). V gave up 3 bases and J gave up 1 base, with 9 bases separating them. The CDR3 is 14 residues long. Germline-derived CDR1 and CDR2 are SGHTA and FQGNSA. CDR3 in amino acids: CASSFAGENTEAFF. Here the CDR3 DNA reads TGTGCCAGCAGCTTCGCGGGGGAGAACACTGAAGCTTTCTTT.

This clone appeared once. J is TRBJ2-2 and V is TRBV5-6, with a weak D call TRBD1 (5 bases). Germline CDR1 is SGHDT and CDR2 is YYEEEE. Trimming took 5 bases from V and 7 from J, leaving 12 bases between them. The CDR3 loop spans 13 amino acids. The CDR3 nucleotides read TGTGCCAGCAGATCAGGGTTGGTCGGGGAGCTGTTTTTT. Translated, it gives CASRSGLVGELFF.

The V and J genes are TRBV9 and TRBJ1-2, with TRBD1 matching over 9 bases. Germline loops: CDR1 SGDLS, CDR2 YYNGEE. The CDR3 has 15 residues. The J segment lost 1 base and the V segment lost 3 bases, leaving 4 bases of the junction unmatched. This chain's CDR3 is CASSDNRGLNYGYTF. The CDR3 nucleotides are TGTGCCAGCAGCGATAACAGGGGGCTTAACTATGGCTACACCTTC. Full variable domain (missing parts from reference TRBV9 and TRBJ1-2): DSGVTQTPKHLITATGQRVTLRCSPRSGDLSVYWYQQSLDQGLQFLIQYYNGEERAKGNILERFSAQQFPDLHSELNLSSLELGDSALYFCASSDNRGLNYGYTFGSGTRLTVV.

J is TRBJ1-4 and V is TRBV5-4, with 7 bases lining up with TRBD1. V lost 3 bases, J lost 2 bases, and 4 bases stayed unmatched. Germline V gives CDR1 SGHNT, CDR2 YYREEE (reference sequence). The CDR3 is 15 amino acids. For the CDR3, the DNA is TGTGCCAGCAGCTCCCCAGGGGGGACTAATGAAAAACTGTTTTTT. This codes for CASSSPGGTNEKLFF.

This rearrangement joins TRBV19 to TRBJ2-7, with D perhaps TRBD1 (6 bases). CDR1 is LNHDA, CDR2 SQIVND, per germline (reference sequence). The V end was cut by 8 bases, the J end by 2 bases, with 16 bases between. This CDR3 is 14 amino acids long. In nucleotides, the CDR3 is TGTGCCAGTGGTTTGCTCGACAGGCCCTACGAGCAGTACTTC. It specifies CASGLLDRPYEQYF.

This clone was seen a single time. This chain uses TRBV6-1 with TRBJ2-1; 8 nucleotides agree with TRBD1. CDR3 length equals 14 residues. Germline trimming cut 6 bases from V and 3 bases from J; bases unmatched to any gene: 4. Germline assignment: CDR1 MNHNS and CDR2 SASEGT. CDR3 in DNA: TGTGCCAGCAGCCGGACAGGGATCTACAATGAGCAGTTCTTC. Translating it yields CASSRTGIYNEQFF.

The gene calls are TRBV12-5 and TRBJ2-3, with 8 bases identical to TRBD2. Looked up from germline, CDR1 is LGHNT and CDR2 is FRNRAP. CDR3 length: 15 amino acids. Trimming removed 2 bases from V and 3 bases from J; junction bases left unmatched: 4. The CDR3 sequence is CASGLRGLETDTQYF. Here the CDR3 DNA reads TGTGCTAGTGGTTTGCGGGGACTAGAGACAGATACGCAGTATTTT.

The V and J genes are TRBV27 and TRBJ1-5, with D hard to call. Germline loops: CDR1 MNHEY, CDR2 SMNVEV (reference sequence). The CDR3 consists of 13 residues. With 3 bases removed from V and 6 bases from J, the gap between germline ends came to 9 bases. The CDR3 coding sequence is TGTGCCAGCAGTTTCGGGGTTCGTCAGCCCCAGCATTTT. Protein: CASSFGVRQPQHF.

V and J are TRBV28 and TRBJ1-5, with D uncertain. CDR3 length: 15 residues. Looked up from germline, CDR1 is MDHEN and CDR2 is SYDVKM. V dropped 6 bases and J dropped 2 bases, with 14 bases sitting between them. CDR3 sequence: CASRASGIGNQPQHF. In nucleotides, the CDR3 is TGTGCCAGCAGGGCTAGCGGGATTGGCAATCAGCCCCAGCATTTT.

This rearrangement joins TRBV30 to TRBJ2-7, with 8 bases identical to TRBD2. CDR3 length: 18 residues. CDR1 GTSNPN and CDR2 SVGIG come from the germline V gene (reference sequence). Losses at the gene ends were 2 bases for V and 6 bases for J; bases not matched to a gene: 21. This chain's CDR3 is CAWSPLGGGPLGLSEQYF. CDR3 nucleotides: TGTGCCTGGAGTCCCTTGGGCGGGGGGCCCCTAGGATTGAGCGAGCAGTACTTC.

A note on this clone: Other DNA sequences in this specimen translate into the identical CDR3. The V gene is TRBV4-3, the J gene TRBJ2-7; 7 nucleotides match TRBD2. V was clipped by 0 bases and J by 0 bases; unmatched bases: 5. Germline assignment: CDR1 LGHNA and CDR2 YSLEER. The CDR3 has 16 residues. Here the CDR3 DNA reads TGCGCCAGCAGCCAAGAAGGGACGGGGGGCTCCTACGAGCAGTACTTC. Translated: CASSQEGTGGSYEQYF.

The rearrangement links TRBV6-1 to TRBJ1-3; D unclear. V gave up 6 bases and J gave up 1 base, with 10 bases separating them. This CDR3 region has 14 residues. Germline V gene lookup returns CDR1 MNHNS and CDR2 SASEGT. For the CDR3, the DNA is TGTGCCAGCAGGGTCGGGGAGTCTGGAAACACCATATATTTT. Amino acid sequence: CASRVGESGNTIYF.

The V and J genes are TRBV27 and TRBJ1-4; weak D call: TRBD1 (5 bases). CDR3 length equals 16 residues. Germline CDR1 MNHEY, CDR2 SMNVEV (reference sequence). V gave up 1 base and J gave up 6 bases, with 15 bases separating them. CDR3: CASSLFGRDSHEKLFF. The CDR3 DNA is TGTGCCAGCAGTTTATTCGGCCGGGACTCCCATGAAAAACTGTTTTTT. Variable domain in full (rest from reference TRBV27 and TRBJ1-4): EAQVTQNPRYLITVTGKKLTVTCSQNMNHEYMSWYRQDPGLGLRQIYYSMNVEVTDKGDVPEGYKVSRKEKRNFPLILESPSPNQTSLYFCASSLFGRDSHEKLFFGSGTQLSVL.

In the case of this clone: The sample contains more than one DNA sequence encoding this CDR3. The genes are TRBV2 and TRBJ1-2; 9 bases match TRBD1. The CDR3 has 15 amino acids. Losses at the gene ends were 5 bases for V and 4 bases for J; bases not matched to a gene: 8. Germline V gives CDR1 SNHLY, CDR2 FYNNEI. The CDR3 protein is CASSLGTGLTYGYTF. The CDR3, as DNA: TGTGCCAGCAGTCTCGGGACAGGGCTAACCTATGGCTACACCTTC.

There are a few counts of this clone. Other DNA sequences in this specimen translate into the identical CDR3. V gene TRBV9 combines with J gene TRBJ2-7, with TRBD2 matching over 9 bases. Germline assignment: CDR1 SGDLS and CDR2 YYNGEE. The CDR3 extends over 15 amino acids. The trim removed 0 bases at V and 5 bases at J, leaving 6 bases unmatched. The CDR3 coding sequence is TGTGCCAGCAGCGTAGGTCTAGCGGGGATCCACGAGCAGTACTTC. This translates into CASSVGLAGIHEQYF.

CDR3 residues: CASSGDRGNQETQYF. Written as DNA, the CDR3 is TGTGCCAGCAGCGGGGACAGGGGTAACCAAGAGACCCAGTACTTC. The chain is built from TRBV11-2 and TRBJ2-5; 10 bases are a match to TRBD1. This CDR3 has 15 amino acids. Germline loops: CDR1 SGHAT, CDR2 FQNNGV. After removal of 5 bases from V and 0 bases from J, the junction contained 3 bases not matched to a gene.

V usage is TRBV6-4 and J usage is TRBJ2-3; 7 bases align to TRBD2. V lost 3 bases, J lost 0 bases, and 6 bases stayed unmatched. This CDR3 spans 16 amino acids. Germline CDR1 and CDR2: MRHNA and SNTAGT. CDR3 protein: CASSEEAGESTDTQYF. As DNA, the CDR3 is TGTGCCAGCAGTGAGGAGGCGGGGGAAAGCACAGATACGCAGTATTTT.